This T cell receptor beta chain emerged from a study of CD8+ T cells in alopecia areata listed by TCRdb under 2018. With respect to the entire study: High-throughput TCRbeta sequencing was used to examine T cell clonal expansion in alopecia areata in both the C3H/HeJ mouse model and human patients. TCRbeta CDR3 regions were amplified by immunoSEQ multiplex PCR using 35 Vbeta forward and 13 Jbeta reverse primers. RNA was extracted with the PAXgene miRNA kit for fixed scalp, the miRNeasy kit for PBMCs, and the RNeasy kit for mouse skin. In humans, TCRbeta sequencing was performed on scalp tissue and on sorted CD4+ and CD8+ peripheral blood T cells from healthy controls and from patients with patchy or totalis/universalis alopecia areata. Scalp clonality was compared among normal scalp (n=4), patchy alopecia areata scalp (n=8), and alopecia totalis/universalis scalp (n=8). Overall study outcomes, separate from this receptor: Compared with normal scalp, lesional scalp, particularly in alopecia totalis/universalis, had higher clonality and more expanded CD8+ clones, which suggests antigenic drive. Unlike mouse skin, where gammadelta T cells dominate, normal human skin contains resident alphabeta T cells that get sequenced too, which complicates analysis of the scalp TCR repertoire. Compared with mice, TCR sequences shared between patients were less clear, possibly partly because of HLA diversity across the patient population.

The germline V gene yields SGHAT for CDR1 and FQNNGV for CDR2. From the cysteine up to the phenylalanine, the CDR3 has a length of 14 residues. The entry retains the CDR3 DNA only, 42 bases that are in frame from base 1. V and J lose 4 bases and 1 base, and a span of 7 bases separates them. The library was built by means of the immunoSEQ multiplex PCR assay. RNA was extracted from all samples and reverse transcribed into cDNA as template for TCR sequencing. SuperScript III was used for first-strand cDNA synthesis, primed with a 2:1 mix of oligo-dT and random hexamers. A synthetic immune receptor repertoire was used to measure amplification bias, and any remaining bias was corrected computationally. Per the source publication's procedure: Raw reads were preprocessed to remove errors, and CDR3 was defined by IMGT conventions from the conserved cysteine to phenylalanine. Clonality was computed as 1 minus the Shannon entropy, with the entropy normalized by log2 of the number of productive unique TCRs. Whether scalp clones were CD4 or CD8 was inferred by matching scalp TCRbeta sequences against CD4 and CD8 repertoires sorted from blood. Imported from immuneACCESS, the table was reduced by TCRdb to in-frame sequences with V and J called. These copies leave out some clones; in studies compared against another copy, an unresolved V gene accounts for under half, and the cause of the remainder is not known. D and trimming were read from the DNA, whereas the V and J calls and clone size are those reported in that table. This sample lists about 200,000 clones; about 56% were detected once. Clones ranked in the top ten supply under 5% of the sample.

PBMCs were isolated by density centrifugation and stained for CD3, CD4 and CD8, and CD4+ and CD8+ T cells were sorted on a FACSAria. Scalp biopsies and blood samples were obtained from unaffected controls. This clone was counted a few times. Its antigen specificity is not known. The sample holds no much larger clone one base away, and base qualities are not on file. This clonotype was sampled from a human donor in good health. The V and J genes are TRBV11-2 and TRBJ1-4; the best D guess is TRBD1, with 6 bases matching. Sequenced material: CD8+ T cells sorted from blood. Here the CDR3 is given as CASSSDRTNEKLFF. The sequenced DNA: TGTGCCAGCAGCTCGGACAGAACTAATGAAAAACTGTTTTTT.